This is a list of T cell receptor beta chains from one sample in a study of T cell responses to AZD1222 COVID-19 vaccine. Only in-frame clones appear in the TCRdb table, and some are missing; sequencing was by immunoSEQ multiplex PCR. The sample contains some 130,000 clones, roughly 93% of which appear only once. The source material was peripheral blood, sampled 28 days after the second AZD1222 dose. The source is an adult who received the AZD1222 COVID-19 vaccine. The CDR3 runs from the conserved cysteine through the conserved F or W. D genes are given only for firm matches. Clone size is given for some rows only: seen once, a few or many times, or a class if the clone is expanded.

clone size: .; J gene: TRBJ1-5; D gene: TRBD1; V gene: TRBV5-8; CDR3 DNA: TGTGCCAGCAGCTTACTTAGGGGGCGCATACCCCAGCATTTT; CDR3 protein: CASSLLRGRIPQHF
clone size: .; J gene: TRBJ2-7; D gene: .; V gene: TRBV21-1; CDR3 DNA: TGTGCCAGCAGCTCCTCTCTTCCAAATGGGGAACTAGCGGGAACGCGTTGCTACGAGCAGTACTTC; CDR3 protein: CASSSSLPNGELAGTRCYEQYF
clone size: .; J gene: TRBJ1-4; D gene: TRBD1; V gene: TRBV19; CDR3 DNA: TGTGCCAGTAGTTTCAACCGGGACAGGGTTGAAAAACTGTTTTTT; CDR3 protein: CASSFNRDRVEKLFF
clone size: .; J gene: TRBJ1-2; D gene: .; V gene: TRBV28; CDR3 DNA: TGTGCCAGCAGTTTGGGGACAAGAGGCTACACCTTC; CDR3 protein: CASSLGTRGYTF
clone size: .; J gene: TRBJ1-4; D gene: .; V gene: TRBV7-6; CDR3 DNA: TGTGCCAGCAGCCTCGACAGGCGGGGTGAAAAACTGTTTTTT; CDR3 protein: CASSLDRRGEKLFF
clone size: .; J gene: TRBJ2-3; D gene: .; V gene: TRBV2; CDR3 DNA: TGTGCCAGCAGTAATTTAGCAGGAGATACGCAGTATTTT; CDR3 protein: CASSNLAGDTQYF
clone size: once; J gene: TRBJ2-3; D gene: TRBD2; V gene: TRBV5-1; CDR3 DNA: TGCGCCAGCAGCTTGAAAGCGGGAGCAGGCACAGATACGCAGTATTTT; CDR3 protein: CASSLKAGAGTDTQYF
clone size: .; J gene: TRBJ2-1; D gene: TRBD1; V gene: TRBV29-1; CDR3 DNA: TGCAGCGTTGAACCCGCAGGGGGCTACAATGAGCAGTTCTTC; CDR3 protein: CSVEPAGGYNEQFF
clone size: once; J gene: TRBJ2-7; D gene: TRBD2; V gene: TRBV19; CDR3 DNA: TGTGCCAGTAGACCAACCGGGACTAGCGGGAGATGGTCCGAGCAGTACTTC; CDR3 protein: CASRPTGTSGRWSEQYF
clone size: .; J gene: TRBJ2-5; D gene: .; V gene: TRBV6-5; CDR3 DNA: TGTGCCAGCAGTCCGGACACCGGAACTGCCCAGTACTTC; CDR3 protein: CASSPDTGTAQYF
clone size: once; J gene: TRBJ1-6; D gene: .; V gene: TRBV7-9; CDR3 DNA: TGTGCCAGCAGCTTAGGGCCTCCCGGCTCCTATAATTCACCCCTCCACTTT; CDR3 protein: CASSLGPPGSYNSPLHF
clone size: .; J gene: TRBJ2-7; D gene: TRBD1; V gene: TRBV6-5; CDR3 DNA: TGTGCCAGCGGGACAGGGGACTCCTACGAGCAGTACTTC; CDR3 protein: CASGTGDSYEQYF
clone size: .; J gene: TRBJ2-7; D gene: .; V gene: TRBV7-8; CDR3 DNA: TGTGCCAGCAGCTTAGAGACAGTCAACTACGAGCAGTACTTC; CDR3 protein: CASSLETVNYEQYF
clone size: few; J gene: TRBJ1-5; D gene: .; V gene: TRBV5-1; CDR3 DNA: TGCGCCAGCAGCCAAGGACAGAATCAGCCCCAGCATTTT; CDR3 protein: CASSQGQNQPQHF
clone size: .; J gene: TRBJ2-1; D gene: .; V gene: TRBV7-3; CDR3 DNA: TGTGCCAGCAGCGGGAGTACGTCGTACAATGAGCAGTTCTTC; CDR3 protein: CASSGSTSYNEQFF
clone size: .; J gene: TRBJ2-3; D gene: TRBD1; V gene: TRBV6-1; CDR3 DNA: TGTGCCAGCAGTGAAAGGGGGACAGGGGGAAGCACAGATACGCAGTATTTT; CDR3 protein: CASSERGTGGSTDTQYF
clone size: .; J gene: TRBJ2-4; D gene: TRBD2; V gene: TRBV18; CDR3 DNA: TGTGCCAGCTCACCGATGGCGGGGGATAGGGACATTCAGTACTTC; CDR3 protein: CASSPMAGDRDIQYF
clone size: .; J gene: TRBJ2-4; D gene: TRBD2; V gene: TRBV13; CDR3 DNA: TGTGCCAGCAGCTTTATGGCTAGCGGGAGGGCCAAAAACATTCAGTACTTC; CDR3 protein: CASSFMASGRAKNIQYF